The rows below give T cell receptor beta chains drawn from one sample of a study of blood T cell repertoires in COVID-19. Sequencing was performed with immunoSEQ multiplex PCR; in TCRdb, only in-frame clones are kept and a portion is missing. The profile shows 35,000 to 55,000 clones, around nine tenths of them singletons. Material: peripheral blood. The receptors stem from a human donor in a cohort sampled during active COVID-19. The CDR3 runs from the conserved cysteine through the conserved F or W. Fields, in order: V gene, CDR3 length, J gene, D gene, clone size, CDR3 DNA, CDR3 protein. D genes are given only for firm matches. For some rows the clone size is stated as once, few or many, or as a class when expanded; others skip it.

v_call: TRBV19; cdr3_length: 17; j_call: TRBJ1-5; d_call: TRBD1; clone_size: -; cdr3_nt: TGTGCCAGTAGTATAGGGGTCGACAGGGGTTTCAATCAGCCCCAGCATTTT; cdr3_aa: CASSIGVDRGFNQPQHF
v_call: TRBV7-3; cdr3_length: 17; j_call: TRBJ2-3; d_call: TRBD2; clone_size: -; cdr3_nt: TGTGCCAGCAGCACATCCGTCAGCGGGGGGATTGCAGATACGCAGTATTTT; cdr3_aa: CASSTSVSGGIADTQYF
v_call: TRBV7-9; cdr3_length: 14; j_call: TRBJ2-1; d_call: -; clone_size: -; cdr3_nt: TGTGCCAGCAGCTTGGGGGGGCTCTACAATGAGCAGTTCTTC; cdr3_aa: CASSLGGLYNEQFF
v_call: TRBV6-2/TRBV6-3; cdr3_length: 18; j_call: TRBJ2-4; d_call: TRBD2; clone_size: -; cdr3_nt: TGTGCCAGCAGTTACGTCCCGGGACTAGACTTAGCCAAAAACATTCAGTACTTC; cdr3_aa: CASSYVPGLDLAKNIQYF
v_call: TRBV11-2; cdr3_length: 16; j_call: TRBJ2-2; d_call: -; clone_size: -; cdr3_nt: TGTGCCAGCAGCCTTCTCAGGGGCCGGACCACTGGGGAGCTGTTTTTT; cdr3_aa: CASSLLRGRTTGELFF
v_call: TRBV5-6; cdr3_length: 14; j_call: TRBJ2-5; d_call: TRBD1; clone_size: once; cdr3_nt: TGTGCCAGCGGCTACCCGGGACAGCAAGAGACCCAGTACTTC; cdr3_aa: CASGYPGQQETQYF
v_call: TRBV14; cdr3_length: 15; j_call: TRBJ1-4; d_call: -; clone_size: once; cdr3_nt: TGTGCCAGCAGCCACCGGGGGGGACTTAATGAAAAACTGTTTTTT; cdr3_aa: CASSHRGGLNEKLFF
v_call: TRBV6-5; cdr3_length: 13; j_call: TRBJ1-1; d_call: -; clone_size: -; cdr3_nt: TGTGCCAGCAGTCGACAGAGTAACACTGAAGCTTTCTTT; cdr3_aa: CASSRQSNTEAFF
v_call: TRBV18; cdr3_length: 15; j_call: TRBJ2-7; d_call: TRBD1; clone_size: -; cdr3_nt: TGTGCCAGCTCACCCGGGACAGGGCAAACGGGAGAGCAGTACTTC; cdr3_aa: CASSPGTGQTGEQYF
v_call: TRBV12-5; cdr3_length: 15; j_call: TRBJ2-2; d_call: -; clone_size: -; cdr3_nt: TGTGCTAGTGAAGCCCGTCTAACCGCCGGCGGGGAGCTGTTTTTT; cdr3_aa: CASEARLTAGGELFF
v_call: TRBV25-1; cdr3_length: 14; j_call: TRBJ2-1; d_call: -; clone_size: -; cdr3_nt: TGTGCCAGCAGTGATTCAGGCCTTCTCAATGAGCAGTTCTTC; cdr3_aa: CASSDSGLLNEQFF
v_call: TRBV4-3; cdr3_length: 15; j_call: TRBJ1-1; d_call: TRBD1; clone_size: -; cdr3_nt: TGCGCCAGCAGCCAGATACAGGGGGTACGAACTGAAGCTTTCTTT; cdr3_aa: CASSQIQGVRTEAFF
v_call: TRBV10-3; cdr3_length: 14; j_call: TRBJ1-1; d_call: -; clone_size: -; cdr3_nt: TGTGCCATCAAGGGGGGGGCCAGGAACACTGAAGCTTTCTTT; cdr3_aa: CAIKGGARNTEAFF
v_call: TRBV7-8; cdr3_length: 16; j_call: TRBJ2-5; d_call: TRBD2; clone_size: -; cdr3_nt: TGTGCCAGCAGCTTACAAACTAGCGGGGGGTGGGAGACCCAGTACTTC; cdr3_aa: CASSLQTSGGWETQYF
v_call: TRBV27; cdr3_length: 15; j_call: TRBJ1-5; d_call: TRBD1; clone_size: -; cdr3_nt: TGTGCCAGCAGTTTATGGGGACAGGGCGTTTCTCCCCAGCATTTT; cdr3_aa: CASSLWGQGVSPQHF
v_call: TRBV2; cdr3_length: 13; j_call: TRBJ1-5; d_call: TRBD1; clone_size: -; cdr3_nt: TGTGCCAGCAGTCAGGGGGCTGGTCAGCCCCAGCATTTT; cdr3_aa: CASSQGAGQPQHF
v_call: TRBV7-2; cdr3_length: 15; j_call: TRBJ1-2; d_call: TRBD1; clone_size: -; cdr3_nt: TGTGCCAGCAGCTTAGGGGCGGGACAGGATTATGGCTACACCTTC; cdr3_aa: CASSLGAGQDYGYTF
v_call: TRBV5-1; cdr3_length: 14; j_call: TRBJ1-2; d_call: TRBD1; clone_size: -; cdr3_nt: TGCGCCAGCGGCCAAGGACAGGACGCGGATGGCTACACCTTC; cdr3_aa: CASGQGQDADGYTF
v_call: TRBV7-5; cdr3_length: 14; j_call: TRBJ1-6; d_call: -; clone_size: -; cdr3_nt: TGTGCCAGAAGCCATCAGTTTAATAATTCACCCCTCCACTTT; cdr3_aa: CARSHQFNNSPLHF
v_call: TRBV12-3/TRBV12-4; cdr3_length: 12; j_call: TRBJ1-4; d_call: -; clone_size: -; cdr3_nt: TGTGCCAGCAGCCCTTCCGTTGAAAAACTGTTTTTT; cdr3_aa: CASSPSVEKLFF
v_call: TRBV7-8; cdr3_length: 13; j_call: TRBJ2-7; d_call: TRBD2; clone_size: once; cdr3_nt: TGTGCCAGCAGCTTAAGCGGGGACTACGAGCAGTACTTC; cdr3_aa: CASSLSGDYEQYF
v_call: TRBV7-8; cdr3_length: 15; j_call: TRBJ1-1; d_call: TRBD1; clone_size: -; cdr3_nt: TGTGCCAGCAGCGCCCAGGGGGGTATGAACACTGAAGCTTTCTTT; cdr3_aa: CASSAQGGMNTEAFF
v_call: TRBV30; cdr3_length: 14; j_call: TRBJ1-1; d_call: -; clone_size: once; cdr3_nt: TGTGCCTGGAGTGTACAATCCGTGAACACTGAAGCTTTCTTT; cdr3_aa: CAWSVQSVNTEAFF
v_call: TRBV7-9; cdr3_length: 17; j_call: TRBJ2-3; d_call: TRBD2; clone_size: -; cdr3_nt: TGTGCCAGCAGCTTCTTTAGCGGGGGGACTATCACAGATACGCAGTATTTT; cdr3_aa: CASSFFSGGTITDTQYF
v_call: TRBV2; cdr3_length: 12; j_call: TRBJ2-2; d_call: -; clone_size: -; cdr3_nt: TGTGCCAGCAGTGAGGAGCCCGGGGAGCTGTTTTTT; cdr3_aa: CASSEEPGELFF
v_call: TRBV7-2; cdr3_length: 14; j_call: TRBJ2-7; d_call: -; clone_size: once; cdr3_nt: TGTGCCAGCAGCTTAGCGTGGGCCTCCTACGAGCAGTACTTC; cdr3_aa: CASSLAWASYEQYF
v_call: TRBV20-1; cdr3_length: 14; j_call: TRBJ2-1; d_call: TRBD2; clone_size: -; cdr3_nt: TGCAGTGCTAGTGAGGCTAGCGGGGGCCAAGAGCAGTTCTTC; cdr3_aa: CSASEASGGQEQFF
v_call: TRBV30; cdr3_length: 15; j_call: TRBJ2-7; d_call: -; clone_size: -; cdr3_nt: TGTGCCTGGAGTGTTGGAAGGGGAATACTCTACGAGCAGTACTTC; cdr3_aa: CAWSVGRGILYEQYF
v_call: TRBV7-2; cdr3_length: 16; j_call: TRBJ2-1; d_call: TRBD1; clone_size: -; cdr3_nt: TGTGCCAGCAGCTTAGTAGGACAGGGGGCGCGTAATGAGCAGTTCTTC; cdr3_aa: CASSLVGQGARNEQFF
v_call: TRBV7-9; cdr3_length: 13; j_call: TRBJ2-3; d_call: -; clone_size: -; cdr3_nt: TGTGCCAGCAGCCCTTCTAGCACAGATACGCAGTATTTT; cdr3_aa: CASSPSSTDTQYF
v_call: TRBV6-6; cdr3_length: 14; j_call: TRBJ2-7; d_call: -; clone_size: -; cdr3_nt: TGTGCCAGCACCGGACAGGGAGGGTCCTACGAGCAGTACTTC; cdr3_aa: CASTGQGGSYEQYF
v_call: TRBV7-8; cdr3_length: 15; j_call: TRBJ1-2; d_call: TRBD1; clone_size: once; cdr3_nt: TGTGCCAGCAGCTTCCGGACAGGGGGTGGTAACGGCTACACCTTC; cdr3_aa: CASSFRTGGGNGYTF
v_call: TRBV6-6; cdr3_length: 14; j_call: TRBJ1-1; d_call: -; clone_size: once; cdr3_nt: TGTGCCAGCAGCCCACAGGGAATGAATACTGAAGCTTTCTTT; cdr3_aa: CASSPQGMNTEAFF
v_call: TRBV9; cdr3_length: 14; j_call: TRBJ1-2; d_call: -; clone_size: -; cdr3_nt: TGTGCCAGCAGTAGCCCCCCGGCGGACTATGGCTACACCTTC; cdr3_aa: CASSSPPADYGYTF
v_call: TRBV2; cdr3_length: 16; j_call: TRBJ2-2; d_call: TRBD1; clone_size: -; cdr3_nt: TGTGCCAGCAGTCGGACAGGGAAAGGGGCCACCGGGGAGCTGTTTTTT; cdr3_aa: CASSRTGKGATGELFF
v_call: TRBV3-1/TRBV3-2; cdr3_length: 14; j_call: TRBJ2-5; d_call: -; clone_size: -; cdr3_nt: TGTGCCAGCAGCCAAGCGGAGTCCCGGGGGACCCAGTACTTC; cdr3_aa: CASSQAESRGTQYF
v_call: TRBV18; cdr3_length: 12; j_call: TRBJ1-1; d_call: -; clone_size: once; cdr3_nt: TGTGCCAGCTCACCCAGCACGGGAGAAGCTTTCTTT; cdr3_aa: CASSPSTGEAFF